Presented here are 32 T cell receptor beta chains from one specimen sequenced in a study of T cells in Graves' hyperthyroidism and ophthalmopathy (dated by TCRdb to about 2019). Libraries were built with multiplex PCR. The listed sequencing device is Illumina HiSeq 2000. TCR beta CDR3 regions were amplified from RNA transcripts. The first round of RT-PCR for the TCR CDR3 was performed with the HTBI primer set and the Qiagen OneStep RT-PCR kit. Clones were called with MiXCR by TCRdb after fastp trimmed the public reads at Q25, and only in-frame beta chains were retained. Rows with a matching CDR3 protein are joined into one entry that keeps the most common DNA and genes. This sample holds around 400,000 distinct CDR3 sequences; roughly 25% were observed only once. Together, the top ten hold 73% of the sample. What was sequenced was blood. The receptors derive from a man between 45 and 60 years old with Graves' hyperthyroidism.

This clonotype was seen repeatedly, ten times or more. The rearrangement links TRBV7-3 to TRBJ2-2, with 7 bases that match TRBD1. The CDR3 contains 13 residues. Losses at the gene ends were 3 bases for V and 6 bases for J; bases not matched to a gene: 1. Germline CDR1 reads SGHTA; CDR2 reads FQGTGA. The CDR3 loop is CASSLGQSGELFF. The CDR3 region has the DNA TGTGCCAGCAGCTTGGGACAGTCCGGGGAGCTGTTTTTT.

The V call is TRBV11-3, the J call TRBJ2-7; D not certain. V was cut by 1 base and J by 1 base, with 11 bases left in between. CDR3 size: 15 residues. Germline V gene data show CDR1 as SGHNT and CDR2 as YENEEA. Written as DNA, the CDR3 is TGTGCCAGCAGCTTAGTCTTGGGTGCTTCCTACGAGCAGTACTTC. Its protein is CASSLVLGASYEQYF.

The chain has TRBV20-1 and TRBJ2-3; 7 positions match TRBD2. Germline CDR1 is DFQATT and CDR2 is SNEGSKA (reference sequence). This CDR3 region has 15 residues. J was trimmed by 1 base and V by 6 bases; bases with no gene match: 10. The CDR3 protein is CSAQRGGSGTDTQYF. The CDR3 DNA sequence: TGCAGTGCCCAGCGGGGCGGGAGTGGCACAGATACGCAGTATTTT.

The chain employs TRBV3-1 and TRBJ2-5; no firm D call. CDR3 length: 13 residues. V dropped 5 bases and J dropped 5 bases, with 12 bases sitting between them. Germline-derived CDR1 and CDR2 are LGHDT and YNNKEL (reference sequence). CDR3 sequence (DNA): TGTGCCAGCAGCTTGGCTGTAGAGGAGACCCAGTACTTC. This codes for CASSLAVEETQYF.

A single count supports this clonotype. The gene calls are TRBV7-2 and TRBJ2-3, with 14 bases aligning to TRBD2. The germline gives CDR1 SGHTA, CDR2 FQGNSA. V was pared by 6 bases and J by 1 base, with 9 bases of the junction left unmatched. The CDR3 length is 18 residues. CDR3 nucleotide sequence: TGTGCCAGCAGTTCTCGAACGGGACTAGCGGGGGGCACAGATACGCAGTATTTT. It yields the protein CASSSRTGLAGGTDTQYF.

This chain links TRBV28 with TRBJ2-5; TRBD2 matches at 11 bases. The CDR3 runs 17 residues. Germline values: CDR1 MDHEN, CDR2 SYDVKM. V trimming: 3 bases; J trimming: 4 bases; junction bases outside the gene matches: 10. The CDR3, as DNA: TGTGCCAGCAGTTTGACCGCGGGACTAGCGGTCTTAGAGACCCAGTACTTC. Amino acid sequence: CASSLTAGLAVLETQYF.

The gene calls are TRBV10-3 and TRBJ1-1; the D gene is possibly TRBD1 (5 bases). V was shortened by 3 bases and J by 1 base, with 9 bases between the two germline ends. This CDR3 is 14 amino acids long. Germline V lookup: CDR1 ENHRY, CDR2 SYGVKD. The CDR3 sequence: CAISEVRENTEAFF. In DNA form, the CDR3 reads TGTGCCATCAGTGAAGTCAGGGAGAACACTGAAGCTTTCTTT.

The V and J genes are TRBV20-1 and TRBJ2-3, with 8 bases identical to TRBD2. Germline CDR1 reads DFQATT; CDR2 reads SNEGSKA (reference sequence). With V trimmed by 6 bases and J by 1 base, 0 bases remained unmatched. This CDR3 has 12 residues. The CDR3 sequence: CSAAGGTDTQYF. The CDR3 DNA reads TGCAGTGCAGCGGGGGGCACAGATACGCAGTATTTT.

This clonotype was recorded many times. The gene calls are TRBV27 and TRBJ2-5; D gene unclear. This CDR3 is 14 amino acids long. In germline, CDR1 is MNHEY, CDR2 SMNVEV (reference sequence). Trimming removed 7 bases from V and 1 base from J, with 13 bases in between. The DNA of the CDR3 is TGTGCCAGCAAAGGCGTTAGGGCCCAAGAGACCCAGTACTTC. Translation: CASKGVRAQETQYF.

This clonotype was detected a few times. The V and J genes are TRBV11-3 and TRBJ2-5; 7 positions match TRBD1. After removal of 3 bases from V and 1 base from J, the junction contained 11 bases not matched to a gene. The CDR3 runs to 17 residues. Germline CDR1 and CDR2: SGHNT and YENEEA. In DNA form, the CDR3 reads TGTGCCAGCAGCTTGGACAGGAGGTATCGGGTCCAAGAGACCCAGTACTTC. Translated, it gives CASSLDRRYRVQETQYF. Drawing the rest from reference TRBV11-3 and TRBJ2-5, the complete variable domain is EAGVVQSPRYKIIEKKQPVAFWCNPISGHNTLYWYLQNLGQGPELLIRYENEEAVDDSQLPKDRFSAERLKGVDSTLKIQPAELGDSAVYLCASSLDRRYRVQETQYFGPGTRLLVL.

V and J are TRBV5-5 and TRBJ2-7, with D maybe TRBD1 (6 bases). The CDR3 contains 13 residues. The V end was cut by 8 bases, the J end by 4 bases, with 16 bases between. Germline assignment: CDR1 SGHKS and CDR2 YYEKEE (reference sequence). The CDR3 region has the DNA TGTGCCAGTAGTTCACACAGGGAATACGAGCAGTACTTC. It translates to CASSSHREYEQYF.

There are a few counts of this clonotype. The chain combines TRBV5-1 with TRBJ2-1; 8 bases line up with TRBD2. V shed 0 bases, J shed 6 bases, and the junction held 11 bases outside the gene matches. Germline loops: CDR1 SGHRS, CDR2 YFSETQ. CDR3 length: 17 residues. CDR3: CASSLGQSGTRGNEQFF. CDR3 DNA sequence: TGCGCCAGCAGCTTGGGACAATCCGGGACTAGGGGCAATGAGCAGTTCTTC.

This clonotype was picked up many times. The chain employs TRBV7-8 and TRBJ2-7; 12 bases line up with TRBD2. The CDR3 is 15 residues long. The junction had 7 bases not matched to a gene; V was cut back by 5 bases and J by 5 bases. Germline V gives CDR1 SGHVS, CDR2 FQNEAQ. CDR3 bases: TGTGCCAGCAGCGCGAAAGGACTAGCGGGGAACGAGCAGTACTTC. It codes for CASSAKGLAGNEQYF.

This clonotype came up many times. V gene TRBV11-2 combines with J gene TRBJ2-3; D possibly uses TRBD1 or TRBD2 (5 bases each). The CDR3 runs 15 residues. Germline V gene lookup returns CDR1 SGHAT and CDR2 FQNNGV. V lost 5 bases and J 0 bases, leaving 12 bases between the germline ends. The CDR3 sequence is CASSRSRDSTDTQYF. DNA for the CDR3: TGTGCCAGCAGCCGATCCCGGGACAGCACAGATACGCAGTATTTT.

Here the CDR3 reads CASSYGRGDSQETQYF. Written as DNA, the CDR3 is TGTGCCAGCAGTTACGGCCGCGGGGACAGCCAAGAGACCCAGTACTTC. The chain has TRBV6-5 and TRBJ2-5, with D perhaps TRBD1 (7 bases). V lost 2 bases to trimming and J lost 1 base, with 14 bases between them. This CDR3 region has 16 residues. Germline V gene data show CDR1 as MNHEY and CDR2 as SVGAGI.

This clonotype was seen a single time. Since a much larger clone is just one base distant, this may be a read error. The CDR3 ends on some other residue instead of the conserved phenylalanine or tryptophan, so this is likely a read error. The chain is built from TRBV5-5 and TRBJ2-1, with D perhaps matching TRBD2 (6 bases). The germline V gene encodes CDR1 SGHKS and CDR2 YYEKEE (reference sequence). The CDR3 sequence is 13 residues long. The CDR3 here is CASSIGTANEQFL. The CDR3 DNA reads TGCGCCAGCAGTATCGGGACTGCGAATGAGCAGTTCCTC.

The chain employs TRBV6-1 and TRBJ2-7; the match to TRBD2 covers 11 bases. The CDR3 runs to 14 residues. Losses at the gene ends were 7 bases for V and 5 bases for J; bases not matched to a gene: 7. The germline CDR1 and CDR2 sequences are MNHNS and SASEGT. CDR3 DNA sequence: TGTGCCAGCACCGAACTAGCGGGAGCCCACGAGCAGTACTTC. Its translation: CASTELAGAHEQYF.

CDR3 sequence (DNA): TGTGCCAGCAGCCAAGGACAGGGATATTTAGATGAGCAGTTCTTC. This encodes CASSQGQGYLDEQFF. This rearrangement joins TRBV11-3 to TRBJ2-1; 8 bases line up with TRBD1. J was trimmed by 8 bases and V by 5 bases; bases with no gene match: 11. CDR3 size: 15 residues. CDR1 and CDR2 (germline): SGHNT, YENEEA.

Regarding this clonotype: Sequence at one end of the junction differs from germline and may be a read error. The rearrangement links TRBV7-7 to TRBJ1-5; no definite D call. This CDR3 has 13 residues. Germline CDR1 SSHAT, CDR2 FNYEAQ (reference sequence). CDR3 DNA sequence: TGTGCTAGCAGCTTAGATGGGAATCAGCCCCAGCATTTT. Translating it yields CASSLDGNQPQHF.

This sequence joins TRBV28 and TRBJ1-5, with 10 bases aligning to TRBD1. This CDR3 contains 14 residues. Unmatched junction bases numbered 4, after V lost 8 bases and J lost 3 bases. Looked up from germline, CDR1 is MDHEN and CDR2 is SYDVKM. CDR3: CASRGQGNNQPQHF. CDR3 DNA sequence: TGTGCCAGCCGGGGACAGGGGAACAATCAGCCCCAGCATTTT.

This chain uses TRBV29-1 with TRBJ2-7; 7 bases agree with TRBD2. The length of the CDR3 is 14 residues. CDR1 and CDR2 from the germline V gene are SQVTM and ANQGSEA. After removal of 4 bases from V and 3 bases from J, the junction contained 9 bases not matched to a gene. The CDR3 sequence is CSVVEAGKDYEQYF. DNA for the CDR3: TGCAGCGTTGTAGAAGCGGGAAAGGACTACGAGCAGTACTTC.

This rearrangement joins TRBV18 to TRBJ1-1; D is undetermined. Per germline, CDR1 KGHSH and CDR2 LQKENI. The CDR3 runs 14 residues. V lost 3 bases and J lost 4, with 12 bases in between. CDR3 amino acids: CASSPSQPSTEAFF. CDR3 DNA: TGTGCCAGCTCACCGAGCCAGCCGAGCACTGAAGCTTTCTTT. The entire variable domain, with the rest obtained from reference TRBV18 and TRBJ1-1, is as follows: NAGVMQNPRHLVRRRGQEARLRCSPMKGHSHVYWYRQLPEEGLKFMVYLQKENIIDESGMPKERFSAEFPKEGPSILRIQQVVRGDSAAYFCASSPSQPSTEAFFGQGTRLTVV.

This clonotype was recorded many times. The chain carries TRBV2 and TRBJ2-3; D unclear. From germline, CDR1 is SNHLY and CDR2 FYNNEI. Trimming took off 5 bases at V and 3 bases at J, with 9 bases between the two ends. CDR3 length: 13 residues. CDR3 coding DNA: TGTGCCAGCAGTTTCATAGCAACAGATACGCAGTATTTT. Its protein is CASSFIATDTQYF.

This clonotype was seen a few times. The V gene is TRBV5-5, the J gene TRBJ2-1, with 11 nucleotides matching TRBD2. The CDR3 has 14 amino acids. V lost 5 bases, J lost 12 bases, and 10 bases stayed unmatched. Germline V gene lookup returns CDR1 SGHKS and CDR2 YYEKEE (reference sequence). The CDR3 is CASRPGLADWGQFF. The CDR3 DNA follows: TGTGCCAGCAGGCCGGGACTAGCGGACTGGGGGCAGTTCTTC.

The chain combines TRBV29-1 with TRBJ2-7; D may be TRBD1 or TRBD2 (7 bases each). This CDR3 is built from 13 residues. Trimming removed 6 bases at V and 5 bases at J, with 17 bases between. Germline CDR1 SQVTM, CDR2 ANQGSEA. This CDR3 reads CSVPQGGSHEQYF. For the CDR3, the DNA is TGCAGCGTCCCCCAGGGGGGGAGCCACGAGCAGTACTTC.

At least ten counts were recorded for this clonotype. The CDR3 sequence: CASSSGTSGRSKDEQYF. CDR3 DNA sequence: TGCGCCAGCAGCTCCGGGACTAGCGGGAGAAGCAAGGACGAGCAGTACTTC. The rearrangement links TRBV5-1 to TRBJ2-7, with 14 bases matching TRBD2. The CDR3 is 17 amino acids. After removal of 3 bases from V and 5 bases from J, the junction contained 10 bases not matched to a gene. Per germline, CDR1 SGHRS and CDR2 YFSETQ.

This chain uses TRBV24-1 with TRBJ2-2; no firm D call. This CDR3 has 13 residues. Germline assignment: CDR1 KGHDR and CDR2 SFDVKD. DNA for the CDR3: TGTGCGGTCGTCGGCCCGAACACCGGGGAGCTGTTTTTT. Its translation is CAVVGPNTGELFF.

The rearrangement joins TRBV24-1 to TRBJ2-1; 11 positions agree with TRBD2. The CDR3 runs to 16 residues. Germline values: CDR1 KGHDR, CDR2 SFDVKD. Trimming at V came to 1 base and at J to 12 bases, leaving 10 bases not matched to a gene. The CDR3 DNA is TGTGCCACCAGTGATTTCGCTAGCGGGAGGCCCCGTGGGCAGTTCTTC. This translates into CATSDFASGRPRGQFF.

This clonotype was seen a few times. CDR3 DNA sequence: TGCAGCGTTCCGGGGGTCTACGAGCAGTACTTC. Amino acids: CSVPGVYEQYF. V and J are TRBV29-1 and TRBJ2-7, with D possibly being TRBD2 (6 bases). In germline, CDR1 is SQVTM, CDR2 ANQGSEA. Trimming removed 5 bases from V and 3 bases from J, with 8 bases in between. The CDR3 totals 11 residues.

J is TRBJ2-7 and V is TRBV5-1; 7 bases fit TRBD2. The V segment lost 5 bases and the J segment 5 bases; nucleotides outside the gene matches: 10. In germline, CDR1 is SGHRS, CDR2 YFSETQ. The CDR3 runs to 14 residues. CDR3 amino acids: CASRLAVLPHEQYF. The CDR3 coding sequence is TGCGCCAGCAGGCTAGCGGTCCTACCTCACGAGCAGTACTTC. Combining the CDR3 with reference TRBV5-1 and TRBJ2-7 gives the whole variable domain KAGVTQTPRYLIKTRGQQVTLSCSPISGHRSVSWYQQTPGQGLQFLFEYFSETQRNKGNFPGRFSGRQFSNSRSEMNVSTLELGDSALYLCASRLAVLPHEQYFGPGTRLTVT.

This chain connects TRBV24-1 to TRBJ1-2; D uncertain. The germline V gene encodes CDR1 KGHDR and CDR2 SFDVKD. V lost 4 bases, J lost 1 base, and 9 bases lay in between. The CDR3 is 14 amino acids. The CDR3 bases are TGTGCCACCAGTGACCGAGCAAGTAACTATGGCTACACCTTC. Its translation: CATSDRASNYGYTF.

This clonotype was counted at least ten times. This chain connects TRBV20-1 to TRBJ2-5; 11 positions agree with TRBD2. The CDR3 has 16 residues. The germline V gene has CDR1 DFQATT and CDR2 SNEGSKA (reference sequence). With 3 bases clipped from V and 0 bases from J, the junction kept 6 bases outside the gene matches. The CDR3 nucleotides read TGCAGTGCTAGCTCCGGGACTAGCGGATACCAAGAGACCCAGTACTTC. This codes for CSASSGTSGYQETQYF.